Below are 15 T cell receptor beta chains sequenced from a single sample in a study of T cells after yellow fever vaccination. TCRdb independently ran MiXCR on the 5' RACE reads; one entry per CDR3 protein. The sample yields more than 90,000 distinct CDR3 sequences, 6.5% to 9% seen once. This specimen was CD8+ T cells sorted from PBMCs, taken 45 days after the yellow fever booster vaccination. The receptors come from a man aged 25 to 40 who received the YFV17D yellow fever vaccine.

In its sample, this clonotype was seen many times. The chain links TRBV27 to TRBJ2-7; TRBD1 might be the D (6 bases). CDR1 MNHEY and CDR2 SMNVEV come from the germline V gene (reference sequence). The V end was cut by 5 bases, the J end by 2 bases, with 16 bases between. This CDR3 is 15 amino acids long. The CDR3, as DNA: TGTGCCAGCAGTATTGGGACATTAGGAGCCTACGAGCAGTACTTC. The encoded protein is CASSIGTLGAYEQYF.

This clonotype was detected only a few times. CDR3 DNA sequence: TGTGCCAGCAGTGAAGCCCACCAACCATCCTACGAGCAGTACTTC. Its translation: CASSEAHQPSYEQYF. V is TRBV6-1 and J is TRBJ2-7; no clear D gene. This CDR3 spans 15 amino acids. Per the germline V gene, CDR1 is MNHNS and CDR2 is SASEGT. V lost 0 bases to trimming and J lost 1 base, with 10 bases between them.

This clonotype was recorded at least ten times. This chain uses TRBV27 with TRBJ2-7; 8 bases line up with TRBD1. Germline CDR1 MNHEY, CDR2 SMNVEV (reference sequence). Losses at the gene ends were 6 bases for V and 0 bases for J; bases not matched to a gene: 7. There are 15 residues in the CDR3. The CDR3 DNA follows: TGTGCCAGCAGCTTGACAGGGGCTGCCTCCTACGAGCAGTACTTC. It is translated as CASSLTGAASYEQYF.

This clonotype was observed many times. V and J are TRBV7-2 and TRBJ2-7; perhaps TRBD2 as D (5 bases). The V gene lost 5 bases and the J gene lost 2 bases, with 16 bases spanning the gap. This CDR3 comprises 15 residues. Germline loops: CDR1 SGHTA, CDR2 FQGNSA. The CDR3: CASSHSEEFTYEQYF. In DNA form, the CDR3 reads TGTGCCAGCAGCCATAGCGAGGAGTTTACCTACGAGCAGTACTTC.

This clonotype was counted between two and nine times. The J gene is TRBJ2-3, the V gene TRBV12-5; D gene unclear. CDR3 length equals 12 residues. Germline assignment: CDR1 LGHNT and CDR2 FRNRAP. Trimming shortened V by 5 bases and J by 7 bases, and 10 bases separated the two germline ends. The CDR3 bases are TGTGCTAGTGGTCCCTCCACCTATACGCAGTATTTT. Its protein is CASGPSTYTQYF.

This clonotype was counted ten times or more. This chain uses TRBV18 with TRBJ2-1; D is undetermined. Trimming took 5 bases from V and 5 from J, leaving 7 bases between them. Germline lookup yields CDR1 KGHSH and CDR2 LQKENI. This CDR3 has 12 amino acids. The CDR3 region is CASSGQNNEQFF. The CDR3, as DNA: TGTGCCAGCTCAGGCCAGAACAATGAGCAGTTCTTC.

This clonotype was found many times. This chain joins TRBV28 and TRBJ2-1; 8 bases fit TRBD2. Trimming removed 6 bases from V and 4 bases from J; junction bases left unmatched: 11. Germline CDR1 reads MDHEN; CDR2 reads SYDVKM. The CDR3 runs 16 residues. CDR3 region: CASSPGAGGRYNEQFF. The CDR3 DNA is TGTGCCAGCAGCCCGGGGGCTGGCGGGAGGTACAATGAGCAGTTCTTC. Combining the CDR3 with reference TRBV28 and TRBJ2-1 gives the whole variable domain DVKVTQSSRYLVKRTGEKVFLECVQDMDHENMFWYRQDPGLGLRLIYFSYDVKMKEKGDIPEGYSVSREKKERFSLILESASTNQTSMYLCASSPGAGGRYNEQFFGPGTRLTVL.

This clonotype was counted at least ten times. The rearrangement links TRBV27 to TRBJ1-1, with TRBD1 identical over 7 bases. Germline CDR1 and CDR2: MNHEY and SMNVEV (reference sequence). Unmatched junction bases numbered 3, after V lost 10 bases and J lost 4 bases. The CDR3 covers 11 residues. This CDR3 reads CATQGVTEAFF. Written as DNA, the CDR3 is TGTGCCACCCAGGGGGTCACTGAAGCTTTCTTT.

At least ten counts were recorded for this clonotype. This rearrangement joins TRBV5-1 to TRBJ2-1, with D possibly TRBD2 on 6 matching bases. CDR1 and CDR2 from the germline V gene are SGHRS and YFSETQ. CDR3 length: 15 amino acids. The V end was cut by 0 bases, the J end by 3 bases, with 10 bases between. CDR3 sequence reads: CASSLAGSLYNEQFF. CDR3 DNA: TGCGCCAGCAGCTTGGCCGGGAGCCTCTACAATGAGCAGTTCTTC.

The chain carries TRBV23-1 and TRBJ2-7; D may correspond to TRBD1 or TRBD2 (5 bases each). TRBV23-1 falls under the ORF class, with uncertain function. CDR3 length: 15 residues. With 0 bases removed from V and 3 bases from J, the gap between germline ends came to 12 bases. CDR3 residues: CASSQSRGENYEQYF. The CDR3 nucleotides are TGCGCCAGCAGTCAATCCAGAGGGGAAAACTACGAGCAGTACTTC.

This clonotype was seen at least ten times. The genes are TRBV20-1 and TRBJ2-1, with TRBD2 matching 13 bases. Germline CDR1 reads DFQATT; CDR2 reads SNEGSKA (reference sequence). Losses at the gene ends were 6 bases for V and 7 bases for J; bases not matched to a gene: 12. This CDR3 has 16 residues. CDR3 amino acids: CSALPGGLAGVNEQFF. The DNA of the CDR3 is TGCAGTGCACTACCGGGTGGACTAGCGGGAGTAAATGAGCAGTTCTTC.

The table lists this clonotype with a few counts. The chain has TRBV9 and TRBJ2-2; possibly TRBD2 for D (6 bases). V gave up 3 bases and J gave up 1 base, with 10 bases separating them. Germline V gives CDR1 SGDLS, CDR2 YYNGEE. The CDR3 totals 15 residues. The CDR3 DNA reads TGTGCCAGCAGCGCCAGTAGCGGGAACACCGGGGAGCTGTTTTTT. Translating gives CASSASSGNTGELFF.

Worth noting for this clonotype: This clone may be a read error of a much larger clone one base away. CDR3 nucleotides: TGTGCCAGCAGCTCGGCTGGACTGAACTCCAATAAGCAGTTCTTC. This codes for CASSSAGLNSNKQFF. The chain combines TRBV11-2 with TRBJ2-1; D is possibly TRBD2 (5 bases). The CDR3 runs to 15 residues. Per the germline V gene, CDR1 is SGHAT and CDR2 is FQNNGV.

This clonotype was recorded at least ten times. The chain is built from TRBV5-1 and TRBJ2-1, with TRBD2 identical over 8 bases. The ends lost 1 base at V and 9 bases at J; junction bases unmatched: 3. Germline CDR1 SGHRS, CDR2 YFSETQ. The CDR3 is 13 residues long. CDR3 sequence (DNA): TGCGCCAGCAGCTTGTATAGCGGGGCTGAGCAGTTCTTC. This gives the protein CASSLYSGAEQFF.

The chain couples TRBV27 to TRBJ1-5; D is perhaps TRBD1 (6 bases). Germline values: CDR1 MNHEY, CDR2 SMNVEV (reference sequence). The V end lost 0 bases, the J end lost 6 bases, and 15 bases lay between the germline ends. This CDR3 contains 16 residues. DNA for the CDR3: TGTGCCAGCAGTTTATCATCGGGGGGGCCAAGTCAGCCCCAGCATTTT. Its translation: CASSLSSGGPSQPQHF.